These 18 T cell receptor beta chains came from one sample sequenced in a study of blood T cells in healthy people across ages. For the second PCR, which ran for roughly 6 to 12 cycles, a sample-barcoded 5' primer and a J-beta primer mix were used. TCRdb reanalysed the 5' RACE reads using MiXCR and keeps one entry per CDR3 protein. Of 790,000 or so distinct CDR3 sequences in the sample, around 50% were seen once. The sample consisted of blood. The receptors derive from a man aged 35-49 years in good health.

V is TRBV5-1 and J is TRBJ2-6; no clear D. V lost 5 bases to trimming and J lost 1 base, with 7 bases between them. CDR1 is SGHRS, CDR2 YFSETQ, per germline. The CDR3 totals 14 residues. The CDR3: CASRDPSGANVLTF. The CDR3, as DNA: TGCGCCAGCAGGGATCCATCTGGGGCCAACGTCCTGACTTTC.

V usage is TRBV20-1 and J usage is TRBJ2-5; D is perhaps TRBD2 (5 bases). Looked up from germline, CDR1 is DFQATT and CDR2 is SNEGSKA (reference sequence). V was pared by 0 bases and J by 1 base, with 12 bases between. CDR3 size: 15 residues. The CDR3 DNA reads TGCAGTGCTAGAGATCGGCAGCGGTCCCAAGAGACCCAGTACTTC. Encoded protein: CSARDRQRSQETQYF.

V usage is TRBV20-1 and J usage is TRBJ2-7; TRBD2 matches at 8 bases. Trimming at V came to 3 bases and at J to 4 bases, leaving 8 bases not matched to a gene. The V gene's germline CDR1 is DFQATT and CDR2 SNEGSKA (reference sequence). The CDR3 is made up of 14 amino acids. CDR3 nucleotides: TGCAGTGCTAGGGGGGGGGTAGCGGGATACGAGCAGTACTTC. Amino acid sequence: CSARGGVAGYEQYF.

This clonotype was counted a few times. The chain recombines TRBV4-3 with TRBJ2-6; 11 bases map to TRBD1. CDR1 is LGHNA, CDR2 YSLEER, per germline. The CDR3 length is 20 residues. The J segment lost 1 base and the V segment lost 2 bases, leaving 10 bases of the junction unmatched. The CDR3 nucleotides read TGCGCCAGCAGCCAATACCATCCGGGACAGGGGGAATCTGGGGCCAACGTCCTGACTTTC. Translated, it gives CASSQYHPGQGESGANVLTF.

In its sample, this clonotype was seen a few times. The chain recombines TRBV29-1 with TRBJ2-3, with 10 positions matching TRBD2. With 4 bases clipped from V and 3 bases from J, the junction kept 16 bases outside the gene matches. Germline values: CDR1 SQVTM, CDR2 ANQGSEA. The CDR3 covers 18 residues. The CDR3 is CSVGGPRTSGRRTDTQYF. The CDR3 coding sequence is TGCAGCGTTGGGGGGCCCAGGACTAGCGGAAGGAGGACAGATACGCAGTATTTT.

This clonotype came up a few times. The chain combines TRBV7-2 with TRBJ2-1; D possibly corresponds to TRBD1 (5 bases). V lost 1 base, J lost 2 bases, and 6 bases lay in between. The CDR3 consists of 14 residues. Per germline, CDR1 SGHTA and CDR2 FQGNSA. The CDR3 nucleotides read TGTGCCAGCAGCTTAGTAGGGGCCTACAATGAGCAGTTCTTC. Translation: CASSLVGAYNEQFF.

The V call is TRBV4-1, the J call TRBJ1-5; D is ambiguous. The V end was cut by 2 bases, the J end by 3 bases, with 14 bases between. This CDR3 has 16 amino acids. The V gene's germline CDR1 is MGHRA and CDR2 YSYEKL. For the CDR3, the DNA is TGCGCCAGCAGCCAAAGGATCTCAGGAAACAATCAGCCCCAGCATTTT. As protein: CASSQRISGNNQPQHF.

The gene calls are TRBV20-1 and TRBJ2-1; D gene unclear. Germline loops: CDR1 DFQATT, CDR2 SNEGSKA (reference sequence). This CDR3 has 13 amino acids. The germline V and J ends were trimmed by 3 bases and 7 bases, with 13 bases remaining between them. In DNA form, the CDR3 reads TGCAGTGCTAGTGTGGCAGCCCTGAATGAGCAGTTCTTC. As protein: CSASVAALNEQFF.

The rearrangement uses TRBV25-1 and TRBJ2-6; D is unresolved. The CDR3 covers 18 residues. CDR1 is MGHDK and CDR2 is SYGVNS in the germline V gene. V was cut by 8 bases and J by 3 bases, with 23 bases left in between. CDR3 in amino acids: CASGPSLFNAVGANVLTF. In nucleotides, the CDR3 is TGTGCCAGCGGACCATCTCTCTTTAACGCGGTTGGGGCCAACGTCCTGACTTTC.

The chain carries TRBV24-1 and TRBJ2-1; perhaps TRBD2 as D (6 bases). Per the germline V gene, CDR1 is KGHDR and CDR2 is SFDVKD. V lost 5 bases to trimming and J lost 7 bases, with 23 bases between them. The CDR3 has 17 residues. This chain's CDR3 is CATSARGRRGFKNEQFF. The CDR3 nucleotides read TGTGCCACCAGTGCTAGGGGAAGACGGGGGTTCAAGAATGAGCAGTTCTTC.

The CDR3 DNA reads as TGCGCCAGCAGCTCGGGACCCAAACAAGAGACCCAGTACTTC. It translates to CASSSGPKQETQYF. The chain combines TRBV5-1 with TRBJ2-5; D possibly matches TRBD1 or TRBD2 (5 bases each). The V gene lost 3 bases and the J gene lost 2 bases, with 11 bases spanning the gap. The CDR3 runs to 14 residues. In germline, CDR1 is SGHRS, CDR2 YFSETQ.

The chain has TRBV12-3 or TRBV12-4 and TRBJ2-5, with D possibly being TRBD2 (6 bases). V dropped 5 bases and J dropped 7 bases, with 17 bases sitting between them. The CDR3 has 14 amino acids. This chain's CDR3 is CASSMTREKGTQYF. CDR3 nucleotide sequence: TGTGCCAGCAGTATGACTAGGGAAAAAGGGACCCAGTACTTC.

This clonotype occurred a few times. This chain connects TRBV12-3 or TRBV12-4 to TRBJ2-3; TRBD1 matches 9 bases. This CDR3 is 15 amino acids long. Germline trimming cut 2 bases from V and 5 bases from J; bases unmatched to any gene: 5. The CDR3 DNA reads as TGTGCCAGCAGTTTAAGAGGGACAGGGATAGATACGCAGTATTTT. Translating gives CASSLRGTGIDTQYF.

The CDR3 reads CSARDWTSNYGYTF. CDR3 sequence (DNA): TGCAGTGCTAGAGATTGGACCAGCAACTATGGCTACACCTTC. This rearrangement joins TRBV20-1 to TRBJ1-2; D not resolved. The CDR3 is 14 amino acids. From germline, CDR1 is DFQATT and CDR2 SNEGSKA (reference sequence). Trimming removed 0 bases from V and 2 bases from J, with 10 bases in between.

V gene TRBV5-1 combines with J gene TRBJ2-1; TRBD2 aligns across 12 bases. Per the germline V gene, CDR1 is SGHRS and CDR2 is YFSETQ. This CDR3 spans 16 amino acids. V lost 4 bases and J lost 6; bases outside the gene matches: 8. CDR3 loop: CASSRVLAGGFNEQFF. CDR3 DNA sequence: TGCGCCAGCAGCCGGGTACTAGCGGGGGGTTTCAATGAGCAGTTCTTC.

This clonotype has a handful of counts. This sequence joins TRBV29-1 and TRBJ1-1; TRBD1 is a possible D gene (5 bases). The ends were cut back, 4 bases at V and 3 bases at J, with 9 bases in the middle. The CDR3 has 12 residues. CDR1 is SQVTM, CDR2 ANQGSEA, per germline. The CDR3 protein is CSVGDVDTEAFF. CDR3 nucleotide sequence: TGCAGCGTTGGGGACGTGGACACTGAAGCTTTCTTT.

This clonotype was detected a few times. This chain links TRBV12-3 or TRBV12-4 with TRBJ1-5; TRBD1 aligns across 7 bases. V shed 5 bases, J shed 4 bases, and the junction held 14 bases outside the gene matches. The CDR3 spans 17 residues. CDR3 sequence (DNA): TGTGCCAGCAGTACGTTCGGGACAGCGGGCTGGAATCAGCCCCAGCATTTT. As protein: CASSTFGTAGWNQPQHF.

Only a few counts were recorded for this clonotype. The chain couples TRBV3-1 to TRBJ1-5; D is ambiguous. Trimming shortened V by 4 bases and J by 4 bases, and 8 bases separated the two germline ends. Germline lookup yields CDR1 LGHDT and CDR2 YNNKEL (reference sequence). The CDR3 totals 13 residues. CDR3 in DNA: TGTGCCAGCAGCCCCCCCCAGAATCAGCCCCAGCATTTT. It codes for CASSPPQNQPQHF.